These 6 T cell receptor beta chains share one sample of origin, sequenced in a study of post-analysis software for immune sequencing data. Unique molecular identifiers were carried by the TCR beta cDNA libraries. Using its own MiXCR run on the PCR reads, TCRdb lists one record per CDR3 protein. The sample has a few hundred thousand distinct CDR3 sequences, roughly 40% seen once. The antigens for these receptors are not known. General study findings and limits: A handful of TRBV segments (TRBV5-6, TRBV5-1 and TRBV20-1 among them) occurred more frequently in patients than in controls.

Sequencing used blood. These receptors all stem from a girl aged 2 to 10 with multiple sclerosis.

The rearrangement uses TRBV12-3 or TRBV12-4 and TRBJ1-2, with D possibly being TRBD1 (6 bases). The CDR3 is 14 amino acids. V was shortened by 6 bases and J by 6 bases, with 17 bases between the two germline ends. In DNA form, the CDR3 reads TGTGCCAGCAGCCAGGGAGGGGGGCTGCATGGCTACACCTTC. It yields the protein CASSQGGGLHGYTF.

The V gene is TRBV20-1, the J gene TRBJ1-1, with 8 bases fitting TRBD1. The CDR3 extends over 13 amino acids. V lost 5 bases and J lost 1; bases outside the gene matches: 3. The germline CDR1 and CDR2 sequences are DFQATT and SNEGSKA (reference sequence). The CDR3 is CSADQGANTEAFF. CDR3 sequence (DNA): TGCAGTGCTGATCAGGGGGCGAACACTGAAGCTTTCTTT.

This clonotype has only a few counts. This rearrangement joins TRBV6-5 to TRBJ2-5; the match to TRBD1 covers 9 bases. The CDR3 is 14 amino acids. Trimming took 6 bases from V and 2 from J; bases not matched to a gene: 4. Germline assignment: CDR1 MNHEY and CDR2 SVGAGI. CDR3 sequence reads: CASSRDRAQETQYF. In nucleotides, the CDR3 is TGTGCCAGCAGCAGGGACAGGGCGCAAGAGACCCAGTACTTC.

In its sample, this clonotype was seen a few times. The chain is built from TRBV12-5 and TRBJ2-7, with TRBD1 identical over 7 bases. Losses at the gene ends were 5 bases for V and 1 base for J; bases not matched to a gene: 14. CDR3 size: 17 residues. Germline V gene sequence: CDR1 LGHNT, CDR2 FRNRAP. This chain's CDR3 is CASGLPITGVLSYEQYF. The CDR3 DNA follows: TGTGCTAGTGGTCTCCCGATAACAGGGGTCTTATCCTACGAGCAGTACTTC.

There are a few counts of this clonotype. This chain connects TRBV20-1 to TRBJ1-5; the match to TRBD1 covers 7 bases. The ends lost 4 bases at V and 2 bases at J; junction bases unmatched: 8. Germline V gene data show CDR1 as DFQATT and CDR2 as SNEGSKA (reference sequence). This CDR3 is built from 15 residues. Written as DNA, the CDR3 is TGCAGTGCTACTACAGGAACAGGGGGCAATCAGCCCCAGCATTTT. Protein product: CSATTGTGGNQPQHF.

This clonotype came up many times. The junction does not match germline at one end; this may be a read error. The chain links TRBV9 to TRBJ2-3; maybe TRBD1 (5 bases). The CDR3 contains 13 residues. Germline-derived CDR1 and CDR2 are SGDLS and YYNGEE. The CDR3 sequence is CASSVGGTDTQYF. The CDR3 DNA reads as TGTGCCAGCAGTGTAGGGGGCACAGATACGCAGTATTTT.